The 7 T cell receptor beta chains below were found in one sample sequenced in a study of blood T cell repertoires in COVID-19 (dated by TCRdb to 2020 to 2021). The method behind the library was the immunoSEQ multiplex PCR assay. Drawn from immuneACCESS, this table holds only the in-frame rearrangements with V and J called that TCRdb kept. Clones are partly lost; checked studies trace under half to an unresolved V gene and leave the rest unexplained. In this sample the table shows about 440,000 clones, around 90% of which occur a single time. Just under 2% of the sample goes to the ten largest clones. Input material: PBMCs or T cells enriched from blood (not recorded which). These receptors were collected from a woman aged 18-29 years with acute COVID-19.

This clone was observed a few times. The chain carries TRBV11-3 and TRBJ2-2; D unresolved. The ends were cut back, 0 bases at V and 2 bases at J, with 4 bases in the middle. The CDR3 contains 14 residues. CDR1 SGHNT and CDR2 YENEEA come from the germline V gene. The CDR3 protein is CASSLDQNTGELFF. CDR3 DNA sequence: TGTGCCAGCAGCTTAGACCAAAACACCGGGGAGCTGTTTTTT.

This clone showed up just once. The CDR3 DNA is TGTGCCAGCAGCCGAGGGCTAGCGGGGGTCCCCGGGGAGCTGTTTTTT. This translates into CASSRGLAGVPGELFF. The chain employs TRBV5-5 and TRBJ2-2, with 10 bases matching TRBD2. V dropped 4 bases and J dropped 6; count of bases not matched to a gene: 9. Germline CDR1 is SGHKS and CDR2 is YYEKEE (reference sequence). The CDR3 runs 16 residues.

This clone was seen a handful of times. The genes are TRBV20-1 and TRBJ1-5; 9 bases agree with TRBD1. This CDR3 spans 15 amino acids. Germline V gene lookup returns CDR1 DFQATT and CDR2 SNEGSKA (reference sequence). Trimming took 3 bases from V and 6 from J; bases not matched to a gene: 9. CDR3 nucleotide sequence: TGCAGTGCTAGTGTGTCCGGGACAGGGTTTCAGCCCCAGCATTTT. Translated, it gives CSASVSGTGFQPQHF.

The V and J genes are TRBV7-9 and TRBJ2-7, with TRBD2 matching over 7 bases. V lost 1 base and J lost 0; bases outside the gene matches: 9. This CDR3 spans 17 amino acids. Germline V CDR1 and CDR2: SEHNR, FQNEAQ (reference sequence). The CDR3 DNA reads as TGTGCCAGCAGCTTAGAGGTTGGTGGCGGGAGCTCCTACGAGCAGTACTTC. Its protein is CASSLEVGGGSSYEQYF. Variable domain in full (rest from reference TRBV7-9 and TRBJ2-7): DTGVSQNPRHKITKRGQNVTFRCDPISEHNRLYWYRQTLGQGPEFLTYFQNEAQLEKSRLLSDRFSAERPKGSFSTLEIQRTEQGDSAMYLCASSLEVGGGSSYEQYFGPGTRLTVT.

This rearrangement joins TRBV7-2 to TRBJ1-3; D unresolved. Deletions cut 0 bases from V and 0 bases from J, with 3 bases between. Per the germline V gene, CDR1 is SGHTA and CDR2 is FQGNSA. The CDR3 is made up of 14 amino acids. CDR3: CASSLALSGNTIYF. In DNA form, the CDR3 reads TGTGCCAGCAGCTTAGCCCTCTCTGGAAACACCATATATTTT.

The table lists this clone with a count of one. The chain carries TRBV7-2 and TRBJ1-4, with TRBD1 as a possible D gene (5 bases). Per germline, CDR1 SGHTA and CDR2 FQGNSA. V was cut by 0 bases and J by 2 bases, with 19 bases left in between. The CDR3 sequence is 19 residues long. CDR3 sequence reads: CASSLALRQGISTNEKLFF. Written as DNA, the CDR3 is TGTGCCAGCAGCTTAGCGCTTCGGCAGGGAATTTCGACTAATGAAAAACTGTTTTTT.

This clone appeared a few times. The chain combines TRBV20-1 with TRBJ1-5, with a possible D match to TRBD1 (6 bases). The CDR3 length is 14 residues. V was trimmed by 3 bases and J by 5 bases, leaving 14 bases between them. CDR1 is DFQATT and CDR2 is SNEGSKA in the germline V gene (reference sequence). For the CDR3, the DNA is TGCAGTGCTAGTACAGGGATTTTGTATCAGCCCCAGCATTTT. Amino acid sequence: CSASTGILYQPQHF.